A selection of T cell receptor beta chains follows, all from one sample in a study of low-dose radiotherapy and immunotherapy resistance in tumors. TCRdb ran MiXCR on the reads and lists one entry per CDR3 protein. The data contain some 53,000 distinct CDR3 sequences, approximately 31% of them singletons. This material consisted of PBMCs, taken after low-dose radiotherapy plus immunotherapy. These receptors originate from a male donor with rectosigmoid adenocarcinoma. CDR3s include the opening cysteine and the closing phenylalanine or tryptophan. Fields, in order: V gene, J gene, CDR3 protein.

TRBV15	TRBJ2-3	CATSREGSSTQYF
TRBV4-1	TRBJ1-5	CASSAGTGYQPQHF
TRBV5-1	TRBJ2-7	CASSLLGGTYEQYF
TRBV7-2	TRBJ2-1	CASSLALASGVLSFEDNEQFF
TRBV28	TRBJ2-7	CASSWTGASSYEQYF
TRBV5-1	TRBJ2-2	CASGPGTTTGELFF
TRBV28	TRBJ2-5	CASSFGGEAEETQYF
TRBV12-3/TRBV12-4	TRBJ2-7	CASSRQTYEQYF
TRBV20-1	TRBJ1-5	CSAPGLSEPQHF
TRBV6-2/TRBV6-3	TRBJ2-3	CASSDLAGGTDTQYF
TRBV5-1	TRBJ2-7	CASSSFREAGEQYF
TRBV13	TRBJ2-7	CASSLGAPLAVSYEQYF
TRBV20-1	TRBJ2-1	CSASRPAGTNEQFF
TRBV6-2/TRBV6-3	TRBJ2-1	CASRHPGQPFYNEQFF
TRBV6-8	TRBJ2-2	CASSYSYGRASNTGELFF
TRBV6-2/TRBV6-3	TRBJ2-7	CASSRLASDEQYF
TRBV12-5	TRBJ2-3	CASGLRGTQYF
TRBV12-3/TRBV12-4	TRBJ2-1	CASSLKRLASEGNEQFF
TRBV11-2	TRBJ2-5	CASSLSGGQETQYF
TRBV7-8	TRBJ2-1	CASSLAVGTSGPYEQFF
TRBV20-1	TRBJ1-4	CSAPRGSNEKLFF
TRBV28	TRBJ2-7	CASSLGLAGLGAYEQYF
TRBV5-1	TRBJ1-2	CASSSRTGSVGGYTF
TRBV20-1	TRBJ2-3	CSASKPITDTQYF
TRBV19	TRBJ2-2	CASSVREETGELFF
TRBV27	TRBJ2-1	CASSLGAGGAYNEQFF
TRBV27	TRBJ2-3	CASRKGGGVTDTQYF
TRBV7-2	TRBJ2-7	CASSLDSGRAHEQYF
TRBV20-1	TRBJ2-1	CSAAPGTSGAFYNEQFF
TRBV29-1	TRBJ2-3	CSVELAGGGSDTQYF
TRBV2	TRBJ2-1	CASSGHNEQFF
TRBV2	TRBJ2-6	CASSEAGSSGANVLTF
TRBV7-2	TRBJ2-3	CASSSSVTDTQYF
TRBV5-6	TRBJ1-2	CASSLGGGYTF
TRBV5-1	TRBJ2-1	CASSLFASSYNEQFF
TRBV6-5	TRBJ2-7	CASSYCGTGGCEQYF
TRBV4-2	TRBJ1-3	CASSQEIETIYF
TRBV6-5	TRBJ1-6	CASSPDTGTGGRNSPLHF
TRBV14	TRBJ2-2	CASSQFRQDTGELFF
TRBV5-4	TRBJ2-6	CASSLSVSGANVLTF
TRBV6-1	TRBJ2-5	CASQALGETQYF
TRBV6-2/TRBV6-3	TRBJ2-1	CASSYSTGGSEQFF
TRBV20-1	TRBJ1-4	CSAKVNTNEKLFF
TRBV7-2	TRBJ2-3	CASTRSGGVLPDTQYF
TRBV18	TRBJ1-3	CASSPSAQGLSSGNTIYF
TRBV28	TRBJ1-2	CASSSGQGYGYTF
TRBV18	TRBJ1-1	CASSPRGVGHTEAFF
TRBV12-3/TRBV12-4	TRBJ1-2	CASSLVGLYGYTF
TRBV27	TRBJ2-4	CASSLPHRGSIQYF